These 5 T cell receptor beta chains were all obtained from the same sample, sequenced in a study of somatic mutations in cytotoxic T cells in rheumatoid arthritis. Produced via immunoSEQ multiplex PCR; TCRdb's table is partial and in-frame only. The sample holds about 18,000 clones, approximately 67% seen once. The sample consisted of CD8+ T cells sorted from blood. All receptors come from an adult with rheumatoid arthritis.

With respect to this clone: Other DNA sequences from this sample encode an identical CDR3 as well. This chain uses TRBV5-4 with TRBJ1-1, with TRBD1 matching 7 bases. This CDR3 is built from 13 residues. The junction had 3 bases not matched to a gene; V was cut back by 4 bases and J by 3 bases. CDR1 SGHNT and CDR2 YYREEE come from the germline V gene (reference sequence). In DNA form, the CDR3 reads TGTGCCAGCAGCCTCGGGACAGACACTGAAGCTTTCTTT. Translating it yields CASSLGTDTEAFF.

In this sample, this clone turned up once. DNA for the CDR3: TGTGCCAGCACCCTAGGGGGGGTTGAAGAGACCCAGTACTTC. Translation gives CASTLGGVEETQYF. The genes are TRBV28 and TRBJ2-5, with a tentative D call TRBD2 (7 bases). The CDR3 spans 14 residues. With 7 bases removed from V and 3 bases from J, the gap between germline ends came to 15 bases. The germline gives CDR1 MDHEN, CDR2 SYDVKM.

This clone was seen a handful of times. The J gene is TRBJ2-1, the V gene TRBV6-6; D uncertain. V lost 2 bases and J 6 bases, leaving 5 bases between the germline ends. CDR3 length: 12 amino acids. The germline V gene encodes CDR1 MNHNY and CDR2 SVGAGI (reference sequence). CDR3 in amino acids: CASSYGSNEQFF. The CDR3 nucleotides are TGTGCCAGCAGTTACGGAAGCAATGAGCAGTTCTTC.

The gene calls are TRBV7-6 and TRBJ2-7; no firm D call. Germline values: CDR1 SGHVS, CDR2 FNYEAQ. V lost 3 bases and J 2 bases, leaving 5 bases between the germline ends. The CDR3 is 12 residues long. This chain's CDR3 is CASSFDTYEQYF. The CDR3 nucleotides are TGTGCCAGCAGCTTTGACACCTACGAGCAGTACTTC. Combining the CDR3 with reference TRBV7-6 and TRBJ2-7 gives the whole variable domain GAGVSQSPRYKVTKRGQDVALRCDPISGHVSLYWYRQALGQGPEFLTYFNYEAQQDKSGLPNDRFSAERPEGSISTLTIQRTEQRDSAMYRCASSFDTYEQYFGPGTRLTVT.

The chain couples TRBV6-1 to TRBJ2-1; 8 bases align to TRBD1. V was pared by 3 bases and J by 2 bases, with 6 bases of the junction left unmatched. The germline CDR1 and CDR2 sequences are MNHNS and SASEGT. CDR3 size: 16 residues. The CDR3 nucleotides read TGTGCCAGCAGTGACAGGGGGCCCATTGCCTACAATGAGCAGTTCTTC. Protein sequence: CASSDRGPIAYNEQFF.